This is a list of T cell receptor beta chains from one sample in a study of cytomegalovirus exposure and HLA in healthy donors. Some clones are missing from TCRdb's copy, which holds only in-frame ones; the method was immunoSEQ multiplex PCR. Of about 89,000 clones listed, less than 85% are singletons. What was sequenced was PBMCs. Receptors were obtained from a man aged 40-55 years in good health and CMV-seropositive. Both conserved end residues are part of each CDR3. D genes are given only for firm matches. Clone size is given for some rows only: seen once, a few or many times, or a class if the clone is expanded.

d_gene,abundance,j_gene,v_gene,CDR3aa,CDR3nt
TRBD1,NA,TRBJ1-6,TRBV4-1,CASSRTGDNSPLHF,TGCGCCAGCAGCCGGACAGGGGACAATTCACCCCTCCACTTT
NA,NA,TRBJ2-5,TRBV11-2,CASSLFIEGSETQYF,TGTGCCAGCAGCTTATTTATCGAGGGTTCGGAGACCCAGTACTTC
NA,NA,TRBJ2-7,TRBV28,CASSSQEQYF,TGTGCCAGCAGTTCCCAGGAGCAGTACTTC
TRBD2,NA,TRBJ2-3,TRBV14,CASSRTSSTDTQYF,TGTGCCAGCAGTCGGACTAGCAGCACAGATACGCAGTATTTT
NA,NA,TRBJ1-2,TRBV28,CASSFPHAGGYTF,TGTGCCAGCAGTTTCCCCCACGCGGGTGGCTACACCTTC
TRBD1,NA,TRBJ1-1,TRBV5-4,CASIPRQGGTEAFF,TGTGCCAGCATCCCGCGACAGGGGGGCACTGAAGCTTTCTTT
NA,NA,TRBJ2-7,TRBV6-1,CASKGPGKAYEQYF,TGTGCCAGCAAGGGTCCCGGGAAGGCCTACGAGCAGTACTTC
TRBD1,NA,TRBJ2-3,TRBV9,CASSVEASRGLATDTQYF,TGTGCCAGCAGCGTAGAGGCTAGCAGGGGGCTGGCGACAGATACGCAGTATTTT
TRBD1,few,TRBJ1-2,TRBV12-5,CASGLDLTGPGYTF,TGTGCTAGTGGTTTGGACTTGACAGGGCCTGGCTACACCTTC
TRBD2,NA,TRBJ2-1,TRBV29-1,CSVKDGASGGYNEQFF,TGCAGCGTTAAAGACGGGGCTAGCGGGGGCTACAATGAGCAGTTCTTC
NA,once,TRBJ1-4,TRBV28,CASSLPTATNEKLFF,TGTGCCAGCAGTTTACCGACAGCGACTAATGAAAAACTGTTTTTT
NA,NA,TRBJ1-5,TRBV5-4,CASSLAFEQPQHF,TGTGCCAGCAGCTTGGCCTTCGAGCAGCCCCAGCATTTT
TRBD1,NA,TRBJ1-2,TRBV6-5,CASSHRDRSGYTF,TGTGCCAGCAGTCACCGGGACAGAAGTGGCTACACCTTC
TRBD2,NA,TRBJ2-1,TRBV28,CASSGNSGTNEQFF,TGTGCCAGCAGTGGAAACAGCGGGACTAATGAGCAGTTCTTC
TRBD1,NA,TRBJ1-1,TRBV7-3,CASRQGALDTEAFF,TGTGCCAGCAGACAGGGGGCGCTTGACACTGAAGCTTTCTTT
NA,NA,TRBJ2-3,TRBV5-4,CASSRDSSSTDTQYF,TGTGCCAGCAGCCGGGACTCCTCTAGCACAGATACGCAGTATTTT
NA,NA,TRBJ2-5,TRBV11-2,CASSPQGQETQYF,TGTGCCAGCAGCCCTCAGGGGCAAGAGACCCAGTACTTC
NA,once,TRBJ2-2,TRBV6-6,CASSVQGNAGELFF,TGTGCCAGCTCCGTCCAGGGCAACGCCGGGGAGCTGTTTTTT
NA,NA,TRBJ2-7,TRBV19,CASSQQVYPYEQYF,TGTGCCAGTAGTCAACAGGTGTACCCCTACGAGCAGTACTTC
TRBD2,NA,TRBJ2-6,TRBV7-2,CASSLGGGSGANVLTF,TGTGCCAGCAGCTTAGGGGGGGGATCTGGGGCCAACGTCCTGACTTTC
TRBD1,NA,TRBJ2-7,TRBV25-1,CASSDPTGGETYEQYF,TGTGCCAGCAGTGACCCGACAGGGGGGGAAACCTACGAGCAGTACTTC
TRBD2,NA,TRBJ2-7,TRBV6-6,CASSEREYEQYF,TGTGCCAGCAGTGAGCGGGAGTACGAGCAGTACTTC
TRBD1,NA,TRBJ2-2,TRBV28,CASGLGGDRATPGELFF,TGTGCCAGCGGTTTGGGTGGGGACAGGGCGACCCCCGGGGAGCTGTTTTTT
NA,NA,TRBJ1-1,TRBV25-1,CASSLWGGPDSEAFF,TGTGCCAGCAGTCTCTGGGGGGGTCCCGACTCTGAAGCTTTCTTT
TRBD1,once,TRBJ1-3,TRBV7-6,CASSPGTGDHGNTIYF,TGTGCCAGCAGCCCCGGGACAGGGGACCACGGAAACACCATATATTTT
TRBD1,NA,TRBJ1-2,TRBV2,CASQRGTGCGYTF,TGTGCCAGCCAGAGGGGGACAGGGTGCGGCTACACCTTC
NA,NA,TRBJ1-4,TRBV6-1,CASRGTPATNEKLFF,TGTGCCAGCAGGGGGACACCAGCAACTAATGAAAAACTGTTTTTT
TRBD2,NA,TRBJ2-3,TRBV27,CASSLVLAVAGGDTQYF,TGTGCCAGCAGTTTAGTCTTAGCCGTAGCGGGAGGCGATACGCAGTATTTT
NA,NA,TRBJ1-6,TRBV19,CASGDTFNSPLHF,TGTGCCAGTGGGGACACGTTCAATTCACCCCTCCACTTT
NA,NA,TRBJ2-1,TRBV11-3,CASSLPGVFVHEQFF,TGTGCCAGCAGCTTACCGGGGGTCTTTGTGCATGAGCAGTTCTTC
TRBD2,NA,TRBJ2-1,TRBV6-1,CASSFSGGDYNEQFF,TGTGCCAGCAGTTTTAGCGGGGGGGATTACAATGAGCAGTTCTTC
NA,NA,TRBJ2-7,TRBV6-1,CASSKGDAPYEQYF,TGTGCCAGCAGCAAGGGGGACGCCCCCTACGAGCAGTACTTC
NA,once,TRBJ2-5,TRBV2,CASSAWRSSGETQYF,TGTGCCAGCAGTGCGTGGAGGTCCTCGGGAGAGACCCAGTACTTC
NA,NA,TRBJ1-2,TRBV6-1,CATHREFDYGYTF,TGTGCCACCCACAGGGAATTTGACTATGGCTACACCTTC
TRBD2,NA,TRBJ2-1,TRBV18,CASSLLAGVTYNEQFF,TGTGCCAGCTCACTTCTAGCGGGAGTGACCTACAATGAGCAGTTCTTC
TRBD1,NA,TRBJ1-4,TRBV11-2,CASSLQGQGREKLFF,TGTGCCAGCAGCTTACAGGGACAGGGAAGGGAAAAACTGTTTTTT
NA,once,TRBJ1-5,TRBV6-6,CASSQGTFVNQPQHF,TGTGCCAGCAGCCAGGGGACATTCGTCAATCAGCCCCAGCATTTT
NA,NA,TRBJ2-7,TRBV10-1,CASSESISRTPSFSEQYF,TGCGCCAGCAGTGAGTCGATATCACGAACTCCTTCGTTCTCCGAGCAGTACTTC
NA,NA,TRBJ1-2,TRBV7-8,CASSLALVRSNYGYTF,TGTGCCAGCAGCCTCGCCCTTGTCAGATCTAACTATGGCTACACCTTC
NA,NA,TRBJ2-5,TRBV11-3,CASSFVRGSQYF,TGTGCCAGCAGCTTCGTACGAGGGAGCCAGTACTTC
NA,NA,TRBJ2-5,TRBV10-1,CASSEGDSVETQYF,TGCGCCAGCAGTGAGGGAGACTCGGTGGAGACCCAGTACTTC
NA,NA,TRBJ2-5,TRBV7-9,CASSFGGGFQETQYF,TGTGCCAGCAGCTTCGGCGGGGGCTTCCAAGAGACCCAGTACTTC
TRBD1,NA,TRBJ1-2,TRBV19,CASTPKGQGGSAGYTF,TGTGCCAGTACCCCTAAAGGACAGGGGGGGTCTGCTGGCTACACCTTC
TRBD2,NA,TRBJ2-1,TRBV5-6,CASSLWELAGHNEQFF,TGTGCCAGCAGCTTGTGGGAACTAGCGGGGCACAATGAGCAGTTCTTC
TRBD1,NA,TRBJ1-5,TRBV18,CASSPGTARGNQPQHF,TGTGCCAGCTCACCAGGGACGGCCAGGGGGAATCAGCCCCAGCATTTT
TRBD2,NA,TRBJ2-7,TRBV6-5,CASSPSSGRRYEQYF,TGTGCCAGCAGCCCTAGTAGCGGGAGAAGGTACGAGCAGTACTTC
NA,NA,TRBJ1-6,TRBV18,CASSPLGGMSSYNSPLHF,TGTGCCAGCTCACCACTTGGAGGAATGAGCTCCTATAATTCACCCCTCCACTTT
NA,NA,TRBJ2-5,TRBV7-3,CASSRGQTGLETQYF,TGTGCCAGCAGCCGAGGACAGACGGGATTAGAGACCCAGTACTTC
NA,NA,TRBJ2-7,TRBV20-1,CSARNIYEQYF,TGCAGTGCTAGGAACATCTACGAGCAGTACTTC
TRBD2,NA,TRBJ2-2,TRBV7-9,CASSFSRGLAGGPPGELFF,TGTGCCAGCAGCTTCTCGAGGGGGCTAGCGGGAGGGCCTCCCGGGGAGCTGTTTTTT
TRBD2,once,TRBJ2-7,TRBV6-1,CASSELASGVEQYF,TGTGCCAGCAGTGAATTGGCTAGCGGGGTCGAGCAGTACTTC
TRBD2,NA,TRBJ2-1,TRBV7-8,CAIRKLAGGYNEQFF,TGTGCCATAAGGAAACTAGCGGGAGGGTACAATGAGCAGTTCTTC
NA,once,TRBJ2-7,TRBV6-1,CASSEAYEQYF,TGTGCCAGCAGTGAGGCTTACGAGCAGTACTTC
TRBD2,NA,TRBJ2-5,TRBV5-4,CASSPVSGLGGGKETQYF,TGTGCCAGCAGCCCCGTAAGCGGACTAGGAGGTGGTAAAGAGACCCAGTACTTC